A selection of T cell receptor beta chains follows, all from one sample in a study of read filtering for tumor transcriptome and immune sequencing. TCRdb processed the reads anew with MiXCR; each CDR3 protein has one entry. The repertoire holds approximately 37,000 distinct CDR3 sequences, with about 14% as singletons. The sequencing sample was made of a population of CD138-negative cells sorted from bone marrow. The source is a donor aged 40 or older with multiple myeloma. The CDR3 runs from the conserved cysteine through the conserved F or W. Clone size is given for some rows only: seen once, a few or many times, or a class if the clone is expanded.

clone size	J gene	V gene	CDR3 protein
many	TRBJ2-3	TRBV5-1	CASTLSGARPDTQYF
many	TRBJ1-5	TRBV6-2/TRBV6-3	CASTDGGRTDQPQHF
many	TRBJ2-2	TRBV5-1	CASSLSPGAVGELFF
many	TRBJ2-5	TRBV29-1	CSVEVLWTQYF
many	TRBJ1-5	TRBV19	CASRREAGARQPQHF
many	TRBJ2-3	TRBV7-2	CASSLASWGQYF
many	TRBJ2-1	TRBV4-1	CASSQLRGRGHEQFF
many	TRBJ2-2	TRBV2	CASRGGAGNTGELFF
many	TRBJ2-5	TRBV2	CASNTPGQGQETQYF
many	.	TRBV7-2	CASSSSAAGEATQHF
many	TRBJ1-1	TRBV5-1	CASSLQGARVGTEAFF
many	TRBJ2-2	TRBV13	CASSLNRLPGELFF
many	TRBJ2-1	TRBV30	CAWSVLILPEQFF
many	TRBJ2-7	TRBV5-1	CASSLPDYRTYEQYF
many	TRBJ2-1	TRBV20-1	CSATPDRDEYYNEQFF
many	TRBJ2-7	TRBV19	CASSINRGQGGYEQYF
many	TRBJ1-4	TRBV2	CASSEALRGDEKLFF
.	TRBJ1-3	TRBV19	CASSIEGPSSGNTIYF
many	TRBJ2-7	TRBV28	CASSLGGPLYEQYF
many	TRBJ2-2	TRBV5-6	CASSLVSGLNTGELFF
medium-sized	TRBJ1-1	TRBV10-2	CASTPNTEAFF
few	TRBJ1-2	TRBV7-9	CASSLIESSGYGYTF
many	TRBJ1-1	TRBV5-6	CASSPRFGEAFF
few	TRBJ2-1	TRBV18	CASSPGQNSYNEQFF
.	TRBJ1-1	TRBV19	CASKRTNTEAFF
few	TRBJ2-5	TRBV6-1	CASRGGAGGPGETQYF
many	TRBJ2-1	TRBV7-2	CASSFRDSSSYNEQFF
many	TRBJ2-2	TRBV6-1	CASSDGLNTGELFF
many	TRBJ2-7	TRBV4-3	CASSQGGQGGYEQYF
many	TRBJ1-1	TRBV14	CASRGPKGTEAFF
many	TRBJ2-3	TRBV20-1	CSASGGALEGDTQYF
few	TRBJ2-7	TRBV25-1	CASSDNGVRSWYEQYF
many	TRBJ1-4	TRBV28	CASLAGRKLFF
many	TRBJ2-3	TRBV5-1	CASSYLLAGSTDTQYF
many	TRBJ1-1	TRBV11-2	CASSLVPAEAFF